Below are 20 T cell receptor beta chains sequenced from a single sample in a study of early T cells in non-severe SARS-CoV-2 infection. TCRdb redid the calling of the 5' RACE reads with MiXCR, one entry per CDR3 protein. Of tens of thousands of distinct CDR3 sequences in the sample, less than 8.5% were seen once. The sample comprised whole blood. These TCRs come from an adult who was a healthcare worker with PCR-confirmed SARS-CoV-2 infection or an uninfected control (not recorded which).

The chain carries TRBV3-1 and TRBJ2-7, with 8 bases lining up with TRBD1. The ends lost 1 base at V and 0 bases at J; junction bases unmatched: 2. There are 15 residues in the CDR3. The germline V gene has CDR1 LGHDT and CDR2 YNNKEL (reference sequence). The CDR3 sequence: CASSQGDRSSYEQYF. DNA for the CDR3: TGTGCCAGCAGCCAAGGGGACAGGAGCTCCTACGAGCAGTACTTC.

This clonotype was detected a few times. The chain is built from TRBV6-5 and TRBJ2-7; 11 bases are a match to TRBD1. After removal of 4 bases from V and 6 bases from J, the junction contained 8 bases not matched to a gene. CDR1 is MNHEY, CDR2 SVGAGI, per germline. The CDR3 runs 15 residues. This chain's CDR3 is CASSSTGTGGFEQYF. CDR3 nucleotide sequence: TGTGCCAGCAGTTCTACCGGGACAGGGGGATTCGAGCAGTACTTC.

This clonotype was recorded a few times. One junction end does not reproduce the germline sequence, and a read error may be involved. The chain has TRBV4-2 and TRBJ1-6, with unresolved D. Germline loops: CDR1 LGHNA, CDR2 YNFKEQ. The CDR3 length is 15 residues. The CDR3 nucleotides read TGTGCCAGCACCCAAGCTAGTTCCTATAATTCACCCCTCCACTTT. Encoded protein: CASTQASSYNSPLHF.

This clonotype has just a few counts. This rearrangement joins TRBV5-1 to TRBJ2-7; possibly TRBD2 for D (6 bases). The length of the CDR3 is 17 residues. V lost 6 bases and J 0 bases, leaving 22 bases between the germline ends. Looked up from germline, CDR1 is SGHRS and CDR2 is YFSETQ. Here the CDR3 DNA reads TGCGCCAGCACGTTTTATCCTTCGGGACTTATCTCCTACGAGCAGTACTTC. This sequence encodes CASTFYPSGLISYEQYF.

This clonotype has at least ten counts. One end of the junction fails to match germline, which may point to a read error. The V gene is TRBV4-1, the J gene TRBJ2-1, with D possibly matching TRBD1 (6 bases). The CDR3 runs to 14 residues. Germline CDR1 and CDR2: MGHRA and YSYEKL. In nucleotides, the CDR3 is TGCGCCAGCAGCCAAGCGGACAGAGACAATCAGCAGTTCTTC. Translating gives CASSQADRDNQQFF.

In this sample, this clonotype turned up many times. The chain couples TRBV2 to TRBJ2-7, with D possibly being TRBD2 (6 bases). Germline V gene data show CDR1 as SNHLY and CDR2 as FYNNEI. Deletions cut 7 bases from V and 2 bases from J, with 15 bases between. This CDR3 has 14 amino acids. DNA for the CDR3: TGTGCCAGCAAAAAGGGTCCGGGGGCCTACGAGCAGTACTTC. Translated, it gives CASKKGPGAYEQYF. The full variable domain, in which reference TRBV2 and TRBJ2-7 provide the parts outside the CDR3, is EPEVTQTPSHQVTQMGQEVILRCVPISNHLYFYWYRQILGQKVEFLVSFYNNEISEKSEIFDDQFSVERPDGSNFTLKIRSTKLEDSAMYFCASKKGPGAYEQYFGPGTRLTVT.

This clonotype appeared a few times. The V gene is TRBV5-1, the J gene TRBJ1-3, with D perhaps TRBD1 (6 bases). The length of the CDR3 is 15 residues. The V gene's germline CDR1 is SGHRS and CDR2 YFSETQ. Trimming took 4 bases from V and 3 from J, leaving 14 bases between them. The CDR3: CASSLPGDSGNTIYF. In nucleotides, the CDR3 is TGCGCCAGCAGCCTACCAGGGGATAGTGGAAACACCATATATTTT.

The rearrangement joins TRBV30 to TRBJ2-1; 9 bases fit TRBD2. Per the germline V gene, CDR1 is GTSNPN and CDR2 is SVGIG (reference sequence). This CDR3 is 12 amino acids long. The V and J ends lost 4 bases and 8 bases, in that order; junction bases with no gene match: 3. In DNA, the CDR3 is TGTGCCTGGACAGCTAGCGGGGATGAGCAGTTCTTC. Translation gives CAWTASGDEQFF.

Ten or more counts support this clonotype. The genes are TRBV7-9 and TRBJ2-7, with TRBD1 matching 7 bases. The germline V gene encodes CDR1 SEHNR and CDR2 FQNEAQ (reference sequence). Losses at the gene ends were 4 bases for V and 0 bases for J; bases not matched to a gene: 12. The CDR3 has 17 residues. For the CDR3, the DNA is TGTGCCAGCAGCTCAACCTTGACAGGGTCCCTCTCCTACGAGCAGTACTTC. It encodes CASSSTLTGSLSYEQYF.

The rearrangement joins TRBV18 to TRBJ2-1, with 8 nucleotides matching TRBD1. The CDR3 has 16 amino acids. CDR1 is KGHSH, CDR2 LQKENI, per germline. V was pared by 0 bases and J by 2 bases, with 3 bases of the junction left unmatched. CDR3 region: CASSPPARGPYNEQFF. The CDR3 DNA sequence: TGTGCCAGCTCACCACCGGCCAGGGGGCCCTACAATGAGCAGTTCTTC.

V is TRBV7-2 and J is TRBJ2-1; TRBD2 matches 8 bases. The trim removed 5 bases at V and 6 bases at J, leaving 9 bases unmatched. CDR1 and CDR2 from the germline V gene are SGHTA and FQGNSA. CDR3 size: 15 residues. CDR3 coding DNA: TGTGCCAGCAGCCCCATGACTAGCGTGGGCAATGAGCAGTTCTTC. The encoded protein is CASSPMTSVGNEQFF.

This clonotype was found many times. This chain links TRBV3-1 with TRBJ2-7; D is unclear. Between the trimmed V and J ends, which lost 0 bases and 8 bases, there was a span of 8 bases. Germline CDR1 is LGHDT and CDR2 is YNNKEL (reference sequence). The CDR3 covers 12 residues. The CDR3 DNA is TGTGCCAGCAGCCAAGATCCCGGAAAGCAGTACTTC. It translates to CASSQDPGKQYF.

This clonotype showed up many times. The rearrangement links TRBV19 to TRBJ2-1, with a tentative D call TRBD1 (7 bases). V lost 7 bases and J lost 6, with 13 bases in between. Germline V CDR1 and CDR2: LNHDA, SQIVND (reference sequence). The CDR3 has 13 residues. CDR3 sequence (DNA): TGTGCCAGTAAGGAGGGGGCCATCAATGAGCAGTTCTTC. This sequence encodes CASKEGAINEQFF.

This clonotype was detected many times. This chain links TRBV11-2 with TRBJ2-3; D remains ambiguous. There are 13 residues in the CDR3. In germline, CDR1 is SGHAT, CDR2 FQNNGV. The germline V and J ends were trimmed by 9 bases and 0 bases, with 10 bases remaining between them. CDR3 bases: TGTGCCAGTAGGTCCTCTAGCACAGATACGCAGTATTTT. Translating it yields CASRSSSTDTQYF.

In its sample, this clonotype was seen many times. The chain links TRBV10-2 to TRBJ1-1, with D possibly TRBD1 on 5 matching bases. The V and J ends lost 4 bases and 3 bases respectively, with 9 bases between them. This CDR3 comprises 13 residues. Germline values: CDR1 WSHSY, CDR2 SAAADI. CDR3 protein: CASSAGGDTEAFF. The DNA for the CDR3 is TGCGCCAGCAGTGCTGGAGGGGACACTGAAGCTTTCTTT.

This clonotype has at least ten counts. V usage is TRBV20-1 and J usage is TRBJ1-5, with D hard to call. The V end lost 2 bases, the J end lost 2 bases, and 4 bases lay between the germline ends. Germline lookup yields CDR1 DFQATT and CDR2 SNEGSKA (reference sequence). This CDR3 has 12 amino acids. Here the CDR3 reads CSARQGNQPQHF. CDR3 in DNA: TGCAGTGCTAGACAGGGCAATCAGCCCCAGCATTTT.

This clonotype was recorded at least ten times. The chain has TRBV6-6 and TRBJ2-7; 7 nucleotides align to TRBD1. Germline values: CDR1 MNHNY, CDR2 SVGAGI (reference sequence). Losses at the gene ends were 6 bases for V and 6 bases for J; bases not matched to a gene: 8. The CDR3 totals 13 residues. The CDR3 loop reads CASRGQGVGEQYF. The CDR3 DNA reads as TGTGCCAGCAGGGGTCAGGGGGTGGGCGAGCAGTACTTC.

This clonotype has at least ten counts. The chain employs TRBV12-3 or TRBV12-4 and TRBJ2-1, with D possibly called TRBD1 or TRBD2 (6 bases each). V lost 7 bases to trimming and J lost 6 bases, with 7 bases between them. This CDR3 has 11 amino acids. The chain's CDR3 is CASTGANEQFF. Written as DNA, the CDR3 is TGTGCCAGCACGGGGGCCAATGAGCAGTTCTTC.

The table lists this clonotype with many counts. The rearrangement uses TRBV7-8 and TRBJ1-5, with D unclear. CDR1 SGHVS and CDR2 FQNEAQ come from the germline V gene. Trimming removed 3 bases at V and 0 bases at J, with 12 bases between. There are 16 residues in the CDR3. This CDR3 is CASSLDASYSNQPQHF. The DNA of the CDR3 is TGTGCCAGCAGCTTGGACGCCTCTTATAGCAATCAGCCCCAGCATTTT. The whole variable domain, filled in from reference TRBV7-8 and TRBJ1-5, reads GAGVSQSPRYKVAKRGQDVALRCDPISGHVSLFWYQQALGQGPEFLTYFQNEAQLDKSGLPSDRFFAERPEGSVSTLKIQRTQQEDSAVYLCASSLDASYSNQPQHFGDGTRLSIL.

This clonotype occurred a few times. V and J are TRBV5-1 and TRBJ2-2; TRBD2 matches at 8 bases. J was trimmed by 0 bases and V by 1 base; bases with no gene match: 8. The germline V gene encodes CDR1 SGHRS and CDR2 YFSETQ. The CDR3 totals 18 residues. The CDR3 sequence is CASSLNFAGGPNTGELFF. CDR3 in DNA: TGCGCCAGCAGCTTGAATTTTGCGGGGGGCCCGAACACCGGGGAGCTGTTTTTT.